Described below is a single T cell receptor beta chain sequence and its context. The data belong to a study of long-term antiretroviral therapy in people with HIV. Version v3.0 of the immunoSEQ assay was performed at survey level. Sequenced by immunoSEQ multiplex PCR; TCRdb stores in-frame clones only, minus some. The data hold 27,000 or so clones, with about 83% observed a single time. Germline V CDR1 and CDR2: LGHNA, YNFKEQ. This CDR3 region has 16 residues. V lost 1 base and J lost 0, with 13 bases in between. The gene calls are TRBV4-2 and TRBJ2-7; possibly TRBD2 for D (6 bases). This receptor was taken from a man in his forties or fifties with HIV. The source was unsorted PBMCs, collected approximately 4.8 years after starting antiretroviral therapy. The CDR3 nucleotides are TGTGCCAGCAGCCAAGTCGTGCGGGGTAACTCCTACGAGCAGTACTTC. It encodes CASSQVVRGNSYEQYF.